A selection of T cell receptor beta chains follows, all from one sample in a study of CD8 T cells in ankylosing spondylitis. One entry per CDR3 protein, called by TCRdb with MiXCR from the 5' RACE reads. This sample has 400,000 to 450,000 distinct CDR3 sequences; under 20% occur once, and the top ten carry over 0.9%. Specimen: blood, either unsorted or a sorted T cell fraction (not recorded which). The receptors come from a male donor with ankylosing spondylitis. CDR3s include the opening cysteine and the closing phenylalanine or tryptophan. D genes are given only for firm matches. Clone size is given for some rows only: seen once, a few or many times, or a class if the clone is expanded.

j_call: TRBJ2-3; d_call: -; clone_size: -; v_call: TRBV6-1; cdr3_nt: TGTGCCAGCCGAACGAATCGGGCAGATACGCAGTATTTT; cdr3_aa: CASRTNRADTQYF
j_call: TRBJ2-2; d_call: -; clone_size: -; v_call: TRBV20-1; cdr3_nt: TGCAGTGCTAGGGGCAGGACCGGGGAGCTGTTTTTT; cdr3_aa: CSARGRTGELFF
j_call: TRBJ2-3; d_call: TRBD2; clone_size: few; v_call: TRBV12-3/TRBV12-4; cdr3_nt: TGTGCCAGCACCTCTAGCGGGAGGGCCAATACGCAGTATTTT; cdr3_aa: CASTSSGRANTQYF
j_call: TRBJ1-1; d_call: -; clone_size: -; v_call: TRBV5-1; cdr3_nt: TGCGCCAGCAGCCTAGGACCCAGCGGTATGAACACTGAAGCTTTCTTT; cdr3_aa: CASSLGPSGMNTEAFF
j_call: TRBJ1-1; d_call: TRBD1; clone_size: -; v_call: TRBV5-1; cdr3_nt: TGCGCCAGCAGCCAAGACAGGGCTTTGAGCACTGAAGCTTTCTTT; cdr3_aa: CASSQDRALSTEAFF
j_call: TRBJ2-3; d_call: TRBD1; clone_size: -; v_call: TRBV7-3; cdr3_nt: TGTGCCAGCAGCTTATCGGGACAGCGAGCGGATACGCAGTATTTT; cdr3_aa: CASSLSGQRADTQYF
j_call: TRBJ1-2; d_call: -; clone_size: few; v_call: TRBV5-1; cdr3_nt: TGCGCCAGCAGCTTCGGGTCCCAGGGAAATGGCTACACCTTC; cdr3_aa: CASSFGSQGNGYTF
j_call: TRBJ2-3; d_call: TRBD2; clone_size: -; v_call: TRBV28; cdr3_nt: TGTGCCAGCAGTCCCCAGGGAGCGGGAGGAGGCACAGATACGCAGTATTTT; cdr3_aa: CASSPQGAGGGTDTQYF
j_call: TRBJ2-3; d_call: -; clone_size: many; v_call: TRBV5-1; cdr3_nt: TGCGCCAGCAGCTTGGCAGGTGTTGGAACAGATACGCAGTATTTT; cdr3_aa: CASSLAGVGTDTQYF
j_call: TRBJ1-4; d_call: TRBD1; clone_size: -; v_call: TRBV12-5; cdr3_nt: TGTGCTAGTGGCTCGGACAGGGCGGGAGAAAAACTGTTTTTT; cdr3_aa: CASGSDRAGEKLFF
j_call: TRBJ2-1; d_call: -; clone_size: -; v_call: TRBV5-1; cdr3_nt: TGCGCCAGCAGCAACAGGGTCTACAATGAGCAGTTCTTC; cdr3_aa: CASSNRVYNEQFF
j_call: TRBJ2-2; d_call: TRBD2; clone_size: few; v_call: TRBV9; cdr3_nt: TGTGCCAGCAGCCTCCAGACTAGCAATATAGCCGGGGAGCTGTTTTTT; cdr3_aa: CASSLQTSNIAGELFF
j_call: TRBJ2-2; d_call: -; clone_size: -; v_call: TRBV12-3/TRBV12-4; cdr3_nt: TGTGCCAGCACCCTTCGGAGGGGGGCAGGGCAACTTACCGGGGAGCTGTTTTTT; cdr3_aa: CASTLRRGAGQLTGELFF